This T cell receptor beta chain appears in the sequencing data of a study of blood T cell repertoires in COVID-19. Study information: Samples taken during acute and convalescent COVID-19 were collected in the United States, Italy and Spain. PBMCs, B-cell-depleted T cells, or T cells were the source of the cDNA or gDNA that made up the material.

The CDR3 is made up of 14 amino acids. The V gene's germline CDR1 is MNHNY and CDR2 SVGAGI (reference sequence). V was trimmed by 8 bases and J by 9 bases, leaving 20 bases between them. Original handling: Nucleated cell counts were estimated from reference gene primer amplification. Libraries were prepared by immunoSEQ multiplex PCR; TCRdb keeps only in-frame clonotypes and omits some of them. That table is the source of V, J and clone size, and D and trimming were worked out from the DNA. The repertoire consists of about 190,000 clones, with 70% to 90% occurring once and the leading ten covering about 6.8%.

V usage is TRBV6-6 and J usage is TRBJ2-1, with D possibly being TRBD2 (6 bases). The specimen sequenced was peripheral blood. The sequence derives from a woman between 40 and 50 years old who had recovered from COVID-19. The CDR3 bases are TGTGCCAGCCGCCGGGGGACCGCCGACGGTGAGCAGTTCTTC. Translated, it gives CASRRGTADGEQFF.